Shown below are 25 T cell receptor beta chains from a single sample sequenced in a study of molecular identifiers for immune sequencing clone quantification. Using its own MiXCR run on the PCR reads, TCRdb lists one record per CDR3 protein. Of under 800,000 distinct CDR3 sequences listed, 25% are singletons. The sequencing sample was made of naive CD8+ T cells from blood, with Jurkat cell RNA spiked in. Sample subset: FACS-sorted CD8+CD4-CCR7+CD45RA+ naive T cells. Every receptor here comes from a human donor in good health. Some libraries in this study had Jurkat cell RNA spiked in.

This clonotype was seen many times. This chain joins TRBV6-2 or TRBV6-3 and TRBJ2-7; 7 bases match TRBD1. The CDR3 is 14 residues long. Looked up from germline, CDR1 is MNHEY and CDR2 is SVGEGT. The junction had 12 bases not matched to a gene; V was cut back by 6 bases and J by 7 bases. The chain's CDR3 is CASSPLTGPREQYF. CDR3 nucleotide sequence: TGTGCCAGCAGCCCCCTGACAGGGCCTCGGGAGCAGTACTTC.

This clonotype was detected ten times or more. V usage is TRBV20-1 and J usage is TRBJ2-7; unclear D gene. V gave up 6 bases and J gave up 5 bases, with 17 bases separating them. Germline V CDR1 and CDR2: DFQATT, SNEGSKA (reference sequence). The CDR3 consists of 13 residues. The DNA of the CDR3 is TGCAGTGCAAAGACCGGGTCTCCCCACGAGCAGTACTTC. It is translated as CSAKTGSPHEQYF.

About this clonotype: A read error may be the cause here, since a much bigger clone is one base away. This chain uses TRBV7-9 with TRBJ2-5; 8 bases fit TRBD2. The V gene's germline CDR1 is SEHNR and CDR2 FQNEAQ (reference sequence). The CDR3 spans 16 residues. After removal of 5 bases from V and 1 base from J, the junction contained 9 bases not matched to a gene. The DNA for the CDR3 is TGTGCCAGCAGCCGGGGAGCGGGAGTGGCCCAAGAGACCCAGTACTTC. Translating gives CASSRGAGVAQETQYF.

This clonotype was recorded a few times. V usage is TRBV28 and J usage is TRBJ2-1, with D unresolved. Germline lookup yields CDR1 MDHEN and CDR2 SYDVKM. The V end lost 3 bases, the J end lost 4 bases, and 7 bases lay between the germline ends. The CDR3 runs 13 residues. The CDR3 is CASSFPEYNEQFF. The CDR3 DNA reads as TGTGCCAGCAGTTTTCCAGAGTACAATGAGCAGTTCTTC.

This clonotype was seen repeatedly, ten times or more. V gene TRBV11-2 combines with J gene TRBJ2-7, with unresolved D. Germline V gene sequence: CDR1 SGHAT, CDR2 FQNNGV. V lost 5 bases and J 5 bases, leaving 19 bases between the germline ends. The CDR3 loop spans 15 amino acids. The CDR3 region has the DNA TGTGCCAGCAGCACCGCCGGTTCTAAGGGTGACGAGCAGTACTTC. Its protein product is CASSTAGSKGDEQYF. Looking up the rest from reference TRBV11-2 and TRBJ2-7 gives the full variable domain: EAGVAQSPRYKIIEKRQSVAFWCNPISGHATLYWYQQILGQGPKLLIQFQNNGVVDDSQLPKDRFSAERLKGVDSTLKIQPAKLEDSAVYLCASSTAGSKGDEQYFGPGTRLTVT.

The chain links TRBV10-1 to TRBJ2-5; D unclear. The germline V gene encodes CDR1 WNHNN and CDR2 SYGVQD (reference sequence). This CDR3 is 12 amino acids long. V was cut by 1 base and J by 5 bases, with 5 bases left in between. The CDR3 here is CASSEFRETQYF. The CDR3 DNA follows: TGCGCCAGCAGTGAGTTCAGGGAGACCCAGTACTTC.

In its sample, this clonotype was seen a few times. The chain joins TRBV2 to TRBJ2-3; no firm D call. The CDR3 covers 16 residues. Germline assignment: CDR1 SNHLY and CDR2 FYNNEI. Trimming took off 2 bases at V and 2 bases at J, with 14 bases between the two ends. Here the CDR3 reads CASSESLAFITDTQYF. The CDR3 nucleotides read TGTGCCAGCAGTGAAAGCTTAGCATTTATCACAGATACGCAGTATTTT.

This clonotype was observed at least ten times. The rearrangement links TRBV29-1 to TRBJ2-1, with D possibly being TRBD2 (5 bases). The CDR3 extends over 15 amino acids. The V end lost 4 bases, the J end lost 5 bases, and 18 bases lay between the germline ends. CDR1 and CDR2 from the germline V gene are SQVTM and ANQGSEA. CDR3 loop: CSVASWESSHNEQFF. The CDR3 coding sequence is TGCAGCGTTGCTTCGTGGGAGTCGTCCCACAATGAGCAGTTCTTC.

V and J are TRBV4-1 and TRBJ2-7; D perhaps matches TRBD2 (5 bases). Germline V gene lookup returns CDR1 MGHRA and CDR2 YSYEKL. This CDR3 contains 15 residues. The germline V and J ends were trimmed by 1 base and 5 bases, with 15 bases remaining between them. The CDR3 nucleotides read TGCGCCAGCAGCCAAGCCGCGAGCGGCACCCACGAGCAGTACTTC. Protein sequence: CASSQAASGTHEQYF.

This clonotype was observed a few times. The chain joins TRBV10-1 to TRBJ2-3; D remains ambiguous. The CDR3 totals 11 residues. V was shortened by 3 bases and J by 10 bases, with 8 bases between the two germline ends. CDR1 is WNHNN and CDR2 is SYGVQD in the germline V gene (reference sequence). For the CDR3, the DNA is TGCGCCAGCAGTGACCCCCGGTCGCAGTATTTT. Protein: CASSDPRSQYF.

This clonotype was found many times. The rearrangement links TRBV9 to TRBJ1-1; TRBD1 is a possible D gene (6 bases). There are 14 residues in the CDR3. The germline V and J ends were trimmed by 6 bases and 3 bases, with 15 bases remaining between them. The germline V gene has CDR1 SGDLS and CDR2 YYNGEE. This CDR3 is CASTQGGVDTEAFF. The CDR3 DNA reads as TGTGCCAGCACGCAAGGGGGGGTAGACACTGAAGCTTTCTTT.

This clonotype occurred a few times. This sequence joins TRBV6-2 or TRBV6-3 and TRBJ2-1, with D maybe TRBD2 (6 bases). Per the germline V gene, CDR1 is MNHEY and CDR2 is SVGEGT. V was pared by 7 bases and J by 8 bases, with 24 bases between. This CDR3 spans 16 amino acids. CDR3 nucleotide sequence: TGTGCCAGCACCCCCCTAGGGTACGGGGGTCGGGATGAGCAGTTCTTC. It translates to CASTPLGYGGRDEQFF.

Worth noting for this clonotype: This is likely a read error, given that the CDR3 carries no conserved phenylalanine or tryptophan at its end. The chain has TRBV7-6 and TRBJ2-3, with D perhaps matching TRBD2 (6 bases). Germline-derived CDR1 and CDR2 are SGHVS and FNYEAQ. The CDR3 runs 15 residues. Trimming removed 5 bases from V and 0 bases from J, with 12 bases in between. The CDR3 coding sequence is TGTGCCAGCAGCCCTAGGACTACTAGCACAGATACGCAGTATCTT. Translation gives CASSPRTTSTDTQYL.

This chain links TRBV5-6 with TRBJ2-1; weak D call: TRBD1 (5 bases). Trimming removed 3 bases from V and 9 bases from J, with 10 bases in between. This CDR3 spans 12 amino acids. In germline, CDR1 is SGHDT, CDR2 YYEEEE. The CDR3, as DNA: TGTGCCAGCAGCTATCATAGGGGTGAGCAGTTCTTC. Its protein product is CASSYHRGEQFF.

This clonotype turned up a few times. The chain links TRBV7-3 to TRBJ1-6; the D is unclear. The V gene lost 2 bases and the J gene lost 5 bases, with 7 bases spanning the gap. CDR1 is SGHTA and CDR2 is FQGTGA in the germline V gene. CDR3 length equals 14 residues. DNA of the CDR3: TGTGCCAGCAGCTTATTCCCCAATAATTCACCCCTCCACTTT. It codes for CASSLFPNNSPLHF.

Ten or more counts support this clonotype. This chain uses TRBV19 with TRBJ2-3, with TRBD2 matching over 8 bases. V gave up 9 bases and J gave up 3 bases; unmatched junction bases: 11. CDR3 length: 15 amino acids. CDR1 is LNHDA, CDR2 SQIVND, per germline (reference sequence). CDR3 nucleotides: TGTGCCAGCAGCATAAGCGGGGGCGGGACAGATACGCAGTATTTT. It specifies CASSISGGGTDTQYF.

In the case of this clonotype: A much larger clonotype is one base distant, so this may be a read error. This chain connects TRBV2 to TRBJ1-1; D unresolved. Germline V lookup: CDR1 SNHLY, CDR2 FYNNEI. This CDR3 is 15 amino acids long. CDR3 in amino acids: CASSESWRAGTGAFF. The CDR3 DNA is TGTGCCAGCAGTGAAAGTTGGAGGGCGGGCACTGGAGCTTTCTTT. The full variable domain, in which reference TRBV2 and TRBJ1-1 provide the parts outside the CDR3, is EPEVTQTPSHQVTQMGQEVILRCVPISNHLYFYWYRQILGQKVEFLVSFYNNEISEKSEIFDDQFSVERPDGSNFTLKIRSTKLEDSAMYFCASSESWRAGTGAFFGQGTRLTVV.

The chain employs TRBV7-9 and TRBJ2-7, with 12 bases fitting TRBD1. The CDR3 sequence is 15 residues long. J was trimmed by 6 bases and V by 5 bases; bases with no gene match: 8. Germline V gene sequence: CDR1 SEHNR, CDR2 FQNEAQ (reference sequence). CDR3 sequence (DNA): TGTGCCAGCAGCGGGACCGGGACAGGGGGCCTCGAGCAGTACTTC. It codes for CASSGTGTGGLEQYF.

Concerning this clonotype: Given a much more abundant clone one base away, this may be a read error. This chain links TRBV12-5 with TRBJ2-5; 7 bases map to TRBD1. The CDR3 has 19 residues. From germline, CDR1 is LGHNT and CDR2 FRNRAP. The CDR3: CVSGLGSTRQGQYQETQYF. The CDR3 nucleotides are TGTGTTAGTGGTTTGGGCAGTACCCGACAGGGACAGTACCAAGAGACCCAGTACTTC.

About this clonotype: This may come from a read error, since a much larger clone is one base off. The rearrangement uses TRBV6-2 or TRBV6-3 and TRBJ2-7; 10 bases agree with TRBD2. The V segment lost 1 base and the J segment 6 bases; nucleotides outside the gene matches: 9. The CDR3 contains 16 residues. From germline, CDR1 is MNHEY and CDR2 SVGEGT. DNA for the CDR3: TGTGCCAGCAGTTACTTCCCCCTAGCGGGGGAAGGCGAGCAGTACTTC. Amino acids: CASSYFPLAGEGEQYF.

This clonotype was seen many times. The genes are TRBV4-3 and TRBJ1-3; D is ambiguous. CDR1 LGHNA and CDR2 YSLEER come from the germline V gene. V dropped 4 bases and J dropped 4 bases, with 14 bases sitting between them. The CDR3 has 15 amino acids. The CDR3 spells CASSLNTLTGNTIYF. The DNA of the CDR3 is TGCGCCAGCAGCCTAAATACCTTGACCGGAAACACCATATATTTT.

This clonotype was found many times. A junction boundary mismatches the germline segment, possibly from a read error. This rearrangement joins TRBV4-3 to TRBJ2-7; 9 nucleotides align to TRBD1. Germline CDR1 is LGHNA and CDR2 is YSLEER. The CDR3 is 14 residues long. The CDR3 loop reads CASSRGTGSYEQYF. The DNA of the CDR3 is TGTGCCAGCAGCCGAGGGACAGGGAGCTACGAGCAGTACTTC.

Many counts were recorded for this clonotype. V usage is TRBV11-2 and J usage is TRBJ2-3; D unresolved. The CDR3 runs to 14 residues. Trimming stripped 5 bases from V and 1 base from J, with 10 bases between. In germline, CDR1 is SGHAT, CDR2 FQNNGV. The CDR3 DNA follows: TGTGCCAGCAGCAAGACACCCCGCACAGATACGCAGTATTTT. Protein product: CASSKTPRTDTQYF.

This clonotype was recorded a few times. V gene TRBV20-1 combines with J gene TRBJ2-7, with 10 bases identical to TRBD1. The germline V gene encodes CDR1 DFQATT and CDR2 SNEGSKA (reference sequence). The CDR3 consists of 11 residues. For the CDR3, the DNA is TGCAGCGGGGACAGGGGACACGAGCAGTACTTC. Protein: CSGDRGHEQYF.

V gene TRBV25-1 combines with J gene TRBJ1-4; D is ambiguous. Germline V lookup: CDR1 MGHDK, CDR2 SYGVNS. The CDR3 totals 16 residues. V was pared by 4 bases and J by 1 base, with 13 bases between. The CDR3 region is CASSARGPGTNEKLFF. The CDR3, as DNA: TGTGCCAGCAGTGCTCGTGGGCCCGGAACTAATGAAAAACTGTTTTTT.